This is a list of T cell receptor beta chains from one sample in a study of memory CD4+ T cells and cytomegalovirus serostatus. The assay was immunoSEQ multiplex PCR, and TCRdb's table has in-frame clones only and misses some. The table records about 26,000 clones, 75% to 85% of them present only once. The sequenced sample consisted of memory CD4+ T cells from blood. Receptors originate from an adult in good health and CMV-seronegative. CDR3s include the opening cysteine and the closing phenylalanine or tryptophan. The D gene is left open where the match is weak. A row's size may be missing; if present it is once, few, many or a size class.

>TRBD2|TRBJ2-1|15|TRBV4-3|-
TGCGCCAGCAGAAAGGGGACTAGCGGTTACAATGAGCAGTTCTTC
CASRKGTSGYNEQFF
>-|TRBJ2-4|15|TRBV9|-
TGTGCCAGCAGCGTAGGGACAGACCCTGCAAACATTCAGTACTTC
CASSVGTDPANIQYF
>TRBD2|TRBJ2-5|15|TRBV15|-
TGTGCCACCAGCAGAGGGGAGGGCATTCAAGAGACCCAGTACTTC
CATSRGEGIQETQYF
>-|TRBJ1-4|14|TRBV6-6|few
TGTGCCAGCAGCCTGAGGGACATTACAGAAAAACTGTTTTTT
CASSLRDITEKLFF
>-|TRBJ1-3|15|TRBV6-5|once
TGTGCCAGCCGTGGGGACGCAAGCTCTGGAAACACCATATATTTT
CASRGDASSGNTIYF
>-|TRBJ2-5|13|TRBV7-6|-
TGTGCCAGCAGCCCCCATCCCGAGGAGACCCAGTACTTC
CASSPHPEETQYF
>-|TRBJ2-1|13|TRBV29-1|-
TGCAGCGTTATGACCGGGTTTCAGAATGAGCAGTTCTTC
CSVMTGFQNEQFF
>-|TRBJ2-1|14|TRBV18|-
TGTGCCAGCTCGACGAGGGATCGCTACAATGAGCAGTTCTTC
CASSTRDRYNEQFF
>TRBD2|TRBJ2-5|19|TRBV14|-
TGTGCCAGCAGCCAAGAGGGACTAACGGCCAGTATCATACAAGAGACCCAGTACTTC
CASSQEGLTASIIQETQYF
>-|TRBJ2-7|13|TRBV5-1|-
TGCGCCAGCAGCTTGGCCGGGGATCTTCAGCAGTACTTC
CASSLAGDLQQYF
>-|TRBJ1-1|13|TRBV28|-
TGTGCCAGCAGTTTAACCCGTGGCACTGAAGCTTTCTTT
CASSLTRGTEAFF
>TRBD1|TRBJ1-2|16|TRBV4-3|-
TGCGCCAGCAGCCAAGAGCCCAGGGGGGGAGTGGGTGGCTACACCTTC
CASSQEPRGGVGGYTF
>-|TRBJ2-7|14|TRBV4-2|-
TGTGCCAGCAGCCAAGTCGGGAGCTCCTACGAGCAGTACTTC
CASSQVGSSYEQYF
>TRBD1|TRBJ1-2|14|TRBV19|-
TGTGCCATCAACCCTACAGGGGCCCAGGGGGGCTACACCTTC
CAINPTGAQGGYTF
>TRBD1|TRBJ1-1|14|TRBV29-1|-
TGCAGCGTTGGAGGGGGACAGATGGACACTGAAGCTTTCTTT
CSVGGGQMDTEAFF
>TRBD1|TRBJ1-1|13|TRBV7-3|-
TGTGCCAGCAGCACCAACAGGGGCACTGAAGCTTTCTTT
CASSTNRGTEAFF
>-|TRBJ2-7|14|TRBV5-1|-
TGCGCCAGCAGCCCGCAGGGGGGAACCTACGAGCAGTACTTC
CASSPQGGTYEQYF
>-|TRBJ2-2|13|TRBV11-2|-
TGTGCCAGCAGCTTACAGTACACCGGGGAGCTGTTTTTT
CASSLQYTGELFF
>-|TRBJ1-1|14|TRBV7-9|-
TGTGCCAGCAGCCGAATGGGATCGTACACTGAAGCTTTCTTT
CASSRMGSYTEAFF
>-|TRBJ1-4|18|TRBV4-2|-
TGTGCCAGCAGCCAAGTCCCAACTTTGGGGCTGACTAATGAAAAACTGTTTTTT
CASSQVPTLGLTNEKLFF
>-|TRBJ2-3|13|TRBV30|-
TGTGCCTGGAGTGGGGGGGCAACAGATACGCAGTATTTT
CAWSGGATDTQYF